Below, 12 T cell receptor beta chains from the same sample are listed, as sequenced in a study of blood T cell repertoires in COVID-19. Clones were sequenced by immunoSEQ multiplex PCR, and TCRdb holds only the in-frame ones, with some missing. The table includes just over 300,000 clones, 87% detected once. Specimen: peripheral blood. These receptors all stem from a man aged 18 to 30 with active or convalescent COVID-19.

This rearrangement joins TRBV5-1 to TRBJ1-6; D may be TRBD1 (6 bases). Germline V gene sequence: CDR1 SGHRS, CDR2 YFSETQ. Trimming took off 4 bases at V and 10 bases at J, with 15 bases between the two ends. This CDR3 contains 14 residues. The CDR3 reads CASSEGQLPSPLHF. In DNA, the CDR3 is TGCGCCAGCAGCGAAGGACAGTTACCCTCACCCCTCCACTTT. Filled out from reference TRBV5-1 and TRBJ1-6, the complete variable domain reads KAGVTQTPRYLIKTRGQQVTLSCSPISGHRSVSWYQQTPGQGLQFLFEYFSETQRNKGNFPGRFSGRQFSNSRSEMNVSTLELGDSALYLCASSEGQLPSPLHFGNGTRLTVT.

The V call is TRBV19, the J call TRBJ1-1; 7 nucleotides match TRBD1. Trimming removed 8 bases from V and 4 bases from J; junction bases left unmatched: 1. The germline V gene encodes CDR1 LNHDA and CDR2 SQIVND (reference sequence). CDR3 length: 11 amino acids. Written as DNA, the CDR3 is TGTGCCAGTCAGGGGGGCACTGAAGCTTTCTTT. As protein: CASQGGTEAFF.

The rearrangement links TRBV5-6 to TRBJ1-2; D call uncertain. The V and J ends lost 6 bases and 4 bases respectively, with 22 bases between them. The CDR3 is 16 amino acids. Germline V gives CDR1 SGHDT, CDR2 YYEEEE. CDR3 DNA: TGTGCCAGCAAGGCTTCGCTCACAGCAGCCCTCTATGGCTACACCTTC. Encoded protein: CASKASLTAALYGYTF. Combining the CDR3 with reference TRBV5-6 and TRBJ1-2 gives the whole variable domain DAGVTQSPTHLIKTRGQQVTLRCSPKSGHDTVSWYQQALGQGPQFIFQYYEEEERQRGNFPDRFSGHQFPNYSSELNVNALLLGDSALYLCASKASLTAALYGYTFGSGTRLTVV.

This CDR3 is CASRGWAGAKSTDTQYF. DNA for the CDR3: TGTGCCAGTAGGGGTTGGGCGGGGGCCAAAAGCACAGATACGCAGTATTTT. This chain connects TRBV19 to TRBJ2-3; possibly TRBD2 for D (7 bases). V dropped 6 bases and J dropped 0 bases, with 19 bases sitting between them. The CDR3 has 17 amino acids. Germline CDR1 reads LNHDA; CDR2 reads SQIVND (reference sequence).

CDR3: CASSLGQGALNEQFF. In DNA form, the CDR3 reads TGTGCCAGCAGCTTGGGACAGGGGGCGCTCAATGAGCAGTTCTTC. This chain links TRBV11-2 with TRBJ2-1; 12 positions agree with TRBD1. V shed 3 bases, J shed 6 bases, and the junction held 3 bases outside the gene matches. The CDR3 spans 15 residues. Germline lookup yields CDR1 SGHAT and CDR2 FQNNGV.

This chain's CDR3 is CASSFLSGGYSYEQYF. CDR3 nucleotide sequence: TGCGCCAGCAGCTTCCTGAGCGGGGGCTACTCCTACGAGCAGTACTTC. The chain has TRBV5-1 and TRBJ2-7; the match to TRBD2 covers 8 bases. CDR1 is SGHRS, CDR2 YFSETQ, per germline. Trimming removed 2 bases from V and 0 bases from J; junction bases left unmatched: 7. The CDR3 is made up of 16 amino acids.

This clone occurred a few times. The chain couples TRBV4-1 to TRBJ1-2; the match to TRBD1 covers 7 bases. This CDR3 has 19 amino acids. The V gene end was trimmed by 0 bases and the J gene end by 5 bases; junction bases not matched to a gene: 18. Germline loops: CDR1 MGHRA, CDR2 YSYEKL. In DNA form, the CDR3 reads TGCGCCAGCAGCCAAGATAGGGGGTGGCGGGACAGTTACCCATATGGCTACACCTTC. This gives the protein CASSQDRGWRDSYPYGYTF.

This sequence joins TRBV9 and TRBJ1-2, with a weak D call TRBD1 (5 bases). V lost 4 bases, J lost 8 bases, and 15 bases lay in between. The CDR3 has 13 amino acids. CDR1 SGDLS and CDR2 YYNGEE come from the germline V gene. The CDR3 sequence: CASSNSRAGGYTF. DNA for the CDR3: TGTGCCAGCAGCAATTCCAGGGCTGGGGGCTACACCTTC. Full variable domain (rest looked up from reference TRBV9 and TRBJ1-2): DSGVTQTPKHLITATGQRVTLRCSPRSGDLSVYWYQQSLDQGLQFLIQYYNGEERAKGNILERFSAQQFPDLHSELNLSSLELGDSALYFCASSNSRAGGYTFGSGTRLTVV.

The J gene is TRBJ2-2, the V gene TRBV5-5, with 8 positions matching TRBD2. Germline CDR1 SGHKS, CDR2 YYEKEE (reference sequence). This CDR3 spans 16 amino acids. The trim removed 2 bases at V and 3 bases at J, leaving 6 bases unmatched. Here the CDR3 reads CASSFTSGSYTGELFF. Here the CDR3 DNA reads TGTGCCAGCAGCTTCACTAGCGGATCCTACACCGGGGAGCTGTTTTTT.

This chain links TRBV9 with TRBJ1-2, with D unresolved. Germline-derived CDR1 and CDR2 are SGDLS and YYNGEE. The CDR3 sequence is 13 residues long. The ends were cut back, 3 bases at V and 4 bases at J, with 10 bases in the middle. For the CDR3, the DNA is TGTGCCAGCAGCGCAACAAACCTCTATGGCTACACCTTC. It is translated as CASSATNLYGYTF.

This chain connects TRBV7-2 to TRBJ2-1; a weak D match, TRBD1 (5 bases). The V gene lost 10 bases and the J gene lost 3 bases, with 19 bases spanning the gap. CDR1 SGHTA and CDR2 FQGNSA come from the germline V gene. The CDR3 is 15 residues long. CDR3: CATKPGRQNYNEQFF. In nucleotides, the CDR3 is TGTGCCACCAAACCGGGCCGACAGAACTACAATGAGCAGTTCTTC.

The V and J genes are TRBV6-4 and TRBJ2-1, with 11 positions matching TRBD2. The CDR3 has 16 amino acids. The germline V gene has CDR1 MRHNA and CDR2 SNTAGT. J gave up 2 bases and V 3 bases, and 3 bases lay outside the gene matches. The CDR3 sequence is CASSDIAGGTYNEQFF. The CDR3 bases are TGTGCCAGCAGTGATATAGCGGGGGGGACCTACAATGAGCAGTTCTTC.